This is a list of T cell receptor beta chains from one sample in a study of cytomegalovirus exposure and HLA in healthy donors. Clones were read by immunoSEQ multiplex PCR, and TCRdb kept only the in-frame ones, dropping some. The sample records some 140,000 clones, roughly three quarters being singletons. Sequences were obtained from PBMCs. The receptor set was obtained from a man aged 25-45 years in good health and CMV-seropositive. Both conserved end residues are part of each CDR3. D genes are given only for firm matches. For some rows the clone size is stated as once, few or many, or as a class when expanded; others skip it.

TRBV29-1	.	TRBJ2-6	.	TGCAGCGTTACCGGCAGGGGCCCCTCTGGGGCCAACGTCCTGACTTTC	CSVTGRGPSGANVLTF
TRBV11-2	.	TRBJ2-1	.	TGTGCCAGCAGCCCCAACTTGTGTGAGCAGTTCTTC	CASSPNLCEQFF
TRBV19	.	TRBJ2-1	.	TGTGCCAGTAGTATAGCGACGGAGGGTAGGAATGAGCAGTTCTTC	CASSIATEGRNEQFF
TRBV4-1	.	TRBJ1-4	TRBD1	TGCGCCAGCAGCCAAGAGGCGACAGGGGGCAATGAAAAACTGTTTTTT	CASSQEATGGNEKLFF
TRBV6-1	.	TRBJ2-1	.	TGTGCCAGCAGTGTCGCGGATGAGCAGTTCTTC	CASSVADEQFF
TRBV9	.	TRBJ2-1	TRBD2	TGTGCCAGCAGCGTAGGACATAGCGGGAGGGGGAAGTTCTTC	CASSVGHSGRGKFF
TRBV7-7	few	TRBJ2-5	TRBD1	TGTGCTAGCAGCTTCCGACAGGGGGAAGAGACCCAGTACTTC	CASSFRQGEETQYF
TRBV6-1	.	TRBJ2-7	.	TGTTGCCTTGCGGGGTACGAGCAGTACTTC	CCLAGYEQYF
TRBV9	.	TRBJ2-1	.	TGTGCCAGCAGCGTAGCAGGGCCCTCCTACAATGAGCAGTTCTTC	CASSVAGPSYNEQFF
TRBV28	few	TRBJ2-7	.	.	CASSFGGGSGRYF
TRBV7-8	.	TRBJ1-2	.	TGTGCCAGCAGCTCCAGAGGGCTTGGCTACACCTTC	CASSSRGLGYTF
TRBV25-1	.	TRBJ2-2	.	TGTGCCAGCAGTATTGGTGGGAGTCTCGGCGGGGAGCTGTTTTTT	CASSIGGSLGGELFF
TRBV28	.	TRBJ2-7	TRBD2	TGTGCCAGCAAAGACCTAGCGGGAGGCACCTACGAGCAGTACTTC	CASKDLAGGTYEQYF
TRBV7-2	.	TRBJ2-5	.	TGTGCCAGCAGCTTATTGTCGTTCCAAGAGACCCAGTACTTC	CASSLLSFQETQYF
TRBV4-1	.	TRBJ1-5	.	TGCGCCAGCAGCCATCCCGGACAGTTAAATCAGCCCCAGCATTTT	CASSHPGQLNQPQHF